These 29 T cell receptor beta chains originate from one sample sequenced in a study of blood T cell repertoires in COVID-19. Data came from immunoSEQ multiplex PCR; TCRdb stores just in-frame clones and leaves some out. The sample lists roughly 220,000 clones; about 80% were seen once. The sequencing input was PBMCs or T cells enriched from blood (not recorded which). These receptors were taken from a middle-aged woman with acute COVID-19.

The rearrangement links TRBV7-9 to TRBJ1-4, with 12 bases matching TRBD1. Per germline, CDR1 SEHNR and CDR2 FQNEAQ (reference sequence). CDR3 size: 17 residues. With 5 bases clipped from V and 7 bases from J, the junction kept 11 bases outside the gene matches. CDR3 in amino acids: CASSVRDRGLSGEKLFF. The CDR3 region has the DNA TGTGCCAGCAGCGTCCGGGACAGGGGGCTCTCAGGTGAAAAACTGTTTTTT.

The chain recombines TRBV7-9 with TRBJ2-1; possibly TRBD2 for D (5 bases). This CDR3 comprises 14 residues. Germline V gene sequence: CDR1 SEHNR, CDR2 FQNEAQ (reference sequence). Trimming took off 7 bases at V and 8 bases at J, with 18 bases between the two ends. The CDR3 coding sequence is TGTGCCAGCATAACCGGAGGATTCGGGGATGAGCAGTTCTTC. Translating it yields CASITGGFGDEQFF.

The chain recombines TRBV6-5 with TRBJ1-1; D gene ambiguous. V was cut by 4 bases and J by 7 bases, with 16 bases left in between. This CDR3 spans 14 amino acids. CDR1 and CDR2 (germline): MNHEY, SVGAGI. The CDR3 nucleotides read TGTGCCAGCAGTTTTCGCGGTGAAGTAAATGAAGCTTTCTTT. Translation: CASSFRGEVNEAFF.

This chain connects TRBV7-9 to TRBJ2-2, with 10 bases aligning to TRBD2. CDR1 and CDR2 (germline): SEHNR, FQNEAQ (reference sequence). V shed 4 bases, J shed 1 base, and the junction held 0 bases outside the gene matches. The CDR3 has 15 amino acids. The CDR3 nucleotides are TGTGCCAGCAGCTGGACTAGCGGGAACACCGGGGAGCTGTTTTTT. Amino acids: CASSWTSGNTGELFF.

The chain has TRBV7-3 and TRBJ2-1; D is perhaps TRBD2 (5 bases). The CDR3 has 15 amino acids. Germline V gene lookup returns CDR1 SGHTA and CDR2 FQGTGA. V was pared by 4 bases and J by 7 bases, with 17 bases between. The CDR3 nucleotides read TGTGCCAGCAGCTCCCGGCTAGCCGGCCCGAATGAGCAGTTCTTC. Its protein product is CASSSRLAGPNEQFF.

CDR3 region: CASSGGAQETQYF. CDR3 sequence (DNA): TGTGCCAGCAGCGGGGGGGCACAAGAGACCCAGTACTTC. The V and J genes are TRBV11-3 and TRBJ2-5, with D possibly TRBD2 on 7 matching bases. This CDR3 is 13 amino acids long. Trimming took 5 bases from V and 2 from J, leaving 9 bases between them. CDR1 and CDR2 (germline): SGHNT, YENEEA.

CDR3 nucleotide sequence: TGCGCCAGCAGCCTTCAGGGCGGCACTGAAGCTTTCTTT. Its protein product is CASSLQGGTEAFF. The V call is TRBV5-1, the J call TRBJ1-1; D perhaps matches TRBD1 (5 bases). The V end lost 4 bases, the J end lost 4 bases, and 11 bases lay between the germline ends. The germline gives CDR1 SGHRS, CDR2 YFSETQ. The length of the CDR3 is 13 residues.

This rearrangement joins TRBV18 to TRBJ1-1, with D maybe TRBD1 (5 bases). The germline V gene has CDR1 KGHSH and CDR2 LQKENI. Between the trimmed V and J ends, which lost 6 bases and 6 bases, there was a span of 23 bases. The CDR3 spans 16 residues. The DNA for the CDR3 is TGTGCCAGCTCGGCGGGACTCTCCCGGATTGTCTCTGAAGCTTTCTTT. Translated, it gives CASSAGLSRIVSEAFF.

The CDR3 sequence: CASIPQGESEQYF. CDR3 sequence (DNA): TGTGCCAGCATCCCCCAGGGTGAGAGCGAGCAGTACTTC. V is TRBV6-5 and J is TRBJ2-7, with D perhaps TRBD1 (5 bases). The CDR3 consists of 13 residues. V lost 7 bases and J 6 bases, leaving 16 bases between the germline ends. In germline, CDR1 is MNHEY, CDR2 SVGAGI.

The chain is built from TRBV2 and TRBJ2-2, with 7 positions matching TRBD1. V shed 6 bases, J shed 4 bases, and the junction held 5 bases outside the gene matches. The CDR3 runs 14 residues. Germline V CDR1 and CDR2: SNHLY, FYNNEI. In DNA, the CDR3 is TGTGCCAGCAGCGACAGGGAAACCACCGGGGAGCTGTTTTTT. This codes for CASSDRETTGELFF.

V is TRBV3-1 (or the pseudogene TRBV3-2) and J is TRBJ1-4, with TRBD1 identical over 8 bases. With 1 base clipped from V and 7 bases from J, the junction kept 5 bases outside the gene matches. This CDR3 region has 15 residues. Germline V gene lookup returns CDR1 LGHDT and CDR2 YNNKEL (reference sequence). The CDR3 DNA reads as TGTGCCAGCAGCCAAGTGGTGACAGGGGTTGAAAAACTGTTTTTT. Protein product: CASSQVVTGVEKLFF.

The rearrangement links TRBV27 to TRBJ2-1; TRBD2 agrees at 8 bases. V shed 9 bases, J shed 0 bases, and the junction held 7 bases outside the gene matches. Germline V lookup: CDR1 MNHEY, CDR2 SMNVEV (reference sequence). The CDR3 totals 15 residues. The CDR3 DNA reads TGTGCCAGTGCGGGAGGTTCAAGCTCCTACAATGAGCAGTTCTTC. It translates to CASAGGSSSYNEQFF.

The chain carries TRBV27 and TRBJ1-2; 8 nucleotides align to TRBD1. V was pared by 4 bases and J by 4 bases, with 5 bases of the junction left unmatched. CDR1 is MNHEY and CDR2 is SMNVEV in the germline V gene (reference sequence). This CDR3 region has 14 residues. CDR3 sequence reads: CASSYSRGLYGYTF. The CDR3 DNA reads TGTGCCAGCAGTTATTCCAGGGGGCTCTATGGCTACACCTTC.

This chain uses TRBV11-1 with TRBJ1-2, with D possibly matching TRBD1 (6 bases). The CDR3 consists of 14 residues. Germline CDR1 and CDR2: SGHAT and FQDESV (reference sequence). Trimming stripped 4 bases from V and 2 bases from J, with 11 bases between. CDR3 in DNA: TGTGCCAGCAGCTATGACAGGTCAAACTATGGCTACACCTTC. This gives the protein CASSYDRSNYGYTF.

The gene calls are TRBV12-5 and TRBJ1-2; 11 positions match TRBD1. The CDR3 is 14 amino acids. Germline V CDR1 and CDR2: LGHNT, FRNRAP. J gave up 7 bases and V 7 bases, and 8 bases lay outside the gene matches. In nucleotides, the CDR3 is TGTGCTAGTGCCCCCTCCGGGACAGGGGGTGGCTACACCTTC. Protein sequence: CASAPSGTGGGYTF.

This chain links TRBV6-5 with TRBJ1-2, with 8 bases lining up with TRBD1. Germline trimming cut 8 bases from V and 2 bases from J; bases unmatched to any gene: 10. The germline V gene has CDR1 MNHEY and CDR2 SVGAGI. CDR3 length equals 15 residues. Written as DNA, the CDR3 is TGTGCCAGCGTCTCAAGGACAGGGAGGAACTATGGCTACACCTTC. Residues: CASVSRTGRNYGYTF.

This sequence joins TRBV6-5 and TRBJ2-2; D is uncertain. The CDR3 contains 14 residues. The germline CDR1 and CDR2 sequences are MNHEY and SVGAGI. Between the trimmed V and J ends, which lost 7 bases and 0 bases, there was a span of 9 bases. The CDR3 sequence is CASNPVANTGELFF. For the CDR3, the DNA is TGTGCCAGCAACCCGGTCGCGAACACCGGGGAGCTGTTTTTT.

The gene calls are TRBV27 and TRBJ1-2, with D perhaps TRBD1 (5 bases). V was trimmed by 0 bases and J by 8 bases, leaving 13 bases between them. CDR1 and CDR2 (germline): MNHEY, SMNVEV (reference sequence). This CDR3 region has 14 residues. As DNA, the CDR3 is TGTGCCAGCAGTTTATCGGGGGGGGTCGGCGGCTACACCTTC. Translation gives CASSLSGGVGGYTF.

The rearrangement uses TRBV24-1 and TRBJ1-2; D is unresolved. The CDR3 has 14 residues. The V end lost 4 bases, the J end lost 4 bases, and 12 bases lay between the germline ends. Germline V gene data show CDR1 as KGHDR and CDR2 as SFDVKD. This CDR3 is CATSDPSVGYGYTF. DNA for the CDR3: TGTGCCACCAGTGACCCTTCAGTTGGCTATGGCTACACCTTC.

The CDR3 here is CASSFTRGGNQPQHF. The CDR3 bases are TGTGCCAGCAGTTTTACAAGGGGCGGCAATCAGCCCCAGCATTTT. The chain uses TRBV27 and TRBJ1-5, with D tentatively TRBD1 (5 bases). In germline, CDR1 is MNHEY, CDR2 SMNVEV (reference sequence). CDR3 length: 15 residues. Between the trimmed V and J ends, which lost 3 bases and 2 bases, there was a span of 11 bases.

In regard to this clone: A junction end diverges from the germline sequence, so it may reflect a read error. This chain connects TRBV5-4 to TRBJ1-2; 9 nucleotides match TRBD1. The CDR3 is 13 amino acids. Germline-derived CDR1 and CDR2 are SGHNT and YYREEE (reference sequence). The CDR3 spells CASRLDRGGGYTF. In DNA form, the CDR3 reads TGTGCCAGCAGGTTGGACAGGGGTGGTGGCTACACCTTC.

This chain uses TRBV19 with TRBJ1-2, with 8 bases that match TRBD1. There are 13 residues in the CDR3. The V and J ends lost 5 bases and 5 bases, in that order; junction bases with no gene match: 4. In germline, CDR1 is LNHDA, CDR2 SQIVND (reference sequence). CDR3 DNA: TGTGCCAGTAGTCCCGGGACAGGTTATGGCTACACCTTC. Translation gives CASSPGTGYGYTF.

The rearrangement links TRBV7-9 to TRBJ1-4; 11 bases line up with TRBD1. Trimming removed 6 bases from V and 6 bases from J; junction bases left unmatched: 9. CDR1 is SEHNR, CDR2 FQNEAQ, per germline (reference sequence). CDR3 size: 16 residues. In DNA, the CDR3 is TGTGCCAGCAGAATAAAACCGGGACAGGGGGATGAAAAACTGTTTTTT. This codes for CASRIKPGQGDEKLFF.

This rearrangement joins TRBV19 to TRBJ2-7; D gene ambiguous. Germline values: CDR1 LNHDA, CDR2 SQIVND (reference sequence). V gave up 5 bases and J gave up 1 base, with 6 bases separating them. This CDR3 comprises 12 residues. Written as DNA, the CDR3 is TGTGCCAGTAGTCAGTCGTCCTACGAGCAGTACTTC. Its translation: CASSQSSYEQYF.

The chain links TRBV7-6 to TRBJ2-7, with D possibly matching TRBD2 (6 bases). CDR3 size: 13 residues. The ends were cut back, 5 bases at V and 7 bases at J, with 15 bases in the middle. CDR1 SGHVS and CDR2 FNYEAQ come from the germline V gene. The chain's CDR3 is CASSPGGAAEQYF. In DNA, the CDR3 is TGTGCCAGCAGCCCCGGGGGTGCGGCTGAGCAGTACTTC.

The chain couples TRBV10-2 to TRBJ2-2; possibly TRBD1 for D (6 bases). Per the germline V gene, CDR1 is WSHSY and CDR2 is SAAADI. V gave up 6 bases and J gave up 2 bases, with 10 bases separating them. CDR3 size: 14 residues. CDR3 region: CASRNRENTGELFF. CDR3 DNA sequence: TGCGCCAGCAGGAACAGGGAAAACACCGGGGAGCTGTTTTTT.

V usage is TRBV3-1 (or the pseudogene TRBV3-2) and J usage is TRBJ1-2; a weak D match, TRBD1 (5 bases). V shed 2 bases and J shed 5 bases, with 15 bases lying between them. The germline V gene encodes CDR1 LGHDT and CDR2 YNNKEL (reference sequence). The CDR3 contains 15 residues. The CDR3, as DNA: TGTGCCAGCAGCCAAAGGGGCAGGGAGGCATATGGCTACACCTTC. It specifies CASSQRGREAYGYTF.

This clone has only a few counts. The rearrangement links TRBV7-9 to TRBJ1-6; D is ambiguous. CDR3 length: 14 residues. Looked up from germline, CDR1 is SEHNR and CDR2 is FQNEAQ (reference sequence). V was shortened by 5 bases and J by 10 bases, with 15 bases between the two germline ends. The CDR3 region has the DNA TGTGCCAGCAGCCCTTGGCCCGTGGGCTCACCCCTCCACTTT. Amino acid sequence: CASSPWPVGSPLHF.

This clone was seen more than once but under ten times. This chain uses TRBV5-1 with TRBJ1-2; 7 bases fit TRBD1. V gave up 4 bases and J gave up 3 bases; unmatched junction bases: 6. Germline V lookup: CDR1 SGHRS, CDR2 YFSETQ. The CDR3 consists of 14 residues. The CDR3 sequence: CASSRQGIDYGYTF. The CDR3 bases are TGCGCCAGCAGCCGACAGGGTATTGACTATGGCTACACCTTC.